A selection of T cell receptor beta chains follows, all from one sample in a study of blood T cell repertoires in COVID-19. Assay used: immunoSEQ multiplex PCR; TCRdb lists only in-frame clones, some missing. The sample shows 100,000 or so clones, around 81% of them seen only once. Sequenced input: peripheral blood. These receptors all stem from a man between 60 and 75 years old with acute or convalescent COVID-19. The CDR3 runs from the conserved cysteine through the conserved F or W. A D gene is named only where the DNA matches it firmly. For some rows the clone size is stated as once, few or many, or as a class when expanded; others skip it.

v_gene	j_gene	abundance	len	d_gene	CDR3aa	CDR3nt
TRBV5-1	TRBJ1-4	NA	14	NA	CASSLEGEGEKLFF	TGCGCCAGCAGCTTGGAAGGGGAGGGTGAAAAACTGTTTTTT
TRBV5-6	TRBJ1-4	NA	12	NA	CASAGANEKLFF	TGTGCCAGCGCCGGGGCTAATGAAAAACTGTTTTTT
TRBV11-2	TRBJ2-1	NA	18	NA	CASSLGQGAPSSYNEQFF	TGTGCCAGCAGCTTAGGTCAAGGGGCACCGAGCTCCTACAATGAGCAGTTCTTC
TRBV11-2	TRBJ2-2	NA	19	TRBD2	CASSLDRASGRRRTGELFF	TGTGCCAGCAGCTTAGATCGTGCTAGCGGGAGGAGGAGGACCGGGGAGCTGTTTTTT
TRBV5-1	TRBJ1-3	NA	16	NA	CASSLAQEASGNTIYF	TGCGCCAGCAGCTTGGCGCAGGAGGCCTCTGGAAACACCATATATTTT
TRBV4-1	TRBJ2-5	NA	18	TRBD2	CASSPLRALAGGQETQYF	TGCGCCAGCAGCCCCCTCCGGGCCCTAGCGGGAGGACAAGAGACCCAGTACTTC
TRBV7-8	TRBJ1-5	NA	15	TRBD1	CASSDGTVSNQPQHF	TGTGCCAGCAGCGACGGGACAGTAAGCAATCAGCCCCAGCATTTT
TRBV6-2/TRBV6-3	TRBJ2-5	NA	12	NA	CASSRLEETQYF	TGTGCCAGCAGTCGGTTAGAAGAGACCCAGTACTTC
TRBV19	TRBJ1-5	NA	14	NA	CASSRQLSNQPQHF	TGTGCCAGTAGTAGACAGCTTAGCAATCAGCCCCAGCATTTT
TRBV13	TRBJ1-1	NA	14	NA	CASSFRVLNTEAFF	TGTGCCAGCAGCTTTCGGGTATTGAACACTGAAGCTTTCTTT
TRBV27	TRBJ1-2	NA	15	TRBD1	CASSPRQGRDYGYTF	TGTGCCAGCAGTCCCCGACAGGGACGCGACTATGGCTACACCTTC
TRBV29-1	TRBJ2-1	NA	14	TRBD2	CSAPGAGVYNEQFF	TGCAGCGCACCTGGGGCGGGGGTCTACAATGAGCAGTTCTTC
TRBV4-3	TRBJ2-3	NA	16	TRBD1	CASSPYSGQVGDTQYF	TGCGCCAGCAGCCCATATAGTGGACAGGTAGGAGATACGCAGTATTTT
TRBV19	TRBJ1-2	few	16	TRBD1	CASSILGQGINYGYTF	TGTGCCAGTAGTATCCTGGGACAGGGCATTAACTATGGCTACACCTTC
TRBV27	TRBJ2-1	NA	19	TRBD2	CASSSASGTSGRSYNEQFF	TGTGCCAGCAGTTCTGCCTCCGGGACTAGCGGGAGATCCTACAATGAGCAGTTCTTC
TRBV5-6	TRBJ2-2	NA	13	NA	CASSLDYGGELFF	TGTGCCAGCAGCCTGGACTACGGCGGGGAGCTGTTTTTT
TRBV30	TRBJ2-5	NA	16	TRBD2	CAWRKGLAGAQETQYF	TGTGCCTGGAGAAAGGGCCTAGCGGGGGCCCAAGAGACCCAGTACTTC
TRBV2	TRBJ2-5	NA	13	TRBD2	CASTAGGPKTQYF	TGTGCCAGCACAGCGGGAGGGCCAAAGACCCAGTACTTC
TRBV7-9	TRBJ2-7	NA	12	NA	CASSPGDREQYF	TGTGCCAGCAGCCCGGGGGACCGCGAGCAGTACTTC
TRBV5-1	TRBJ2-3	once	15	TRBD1	CASTEQGNPTDTQYF	TGCGCCAGCACTGAACAGGGGAACCCCACAGATACGCAGTATTTT
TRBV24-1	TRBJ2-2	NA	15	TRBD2	CATSVSGRGDGELFF	TGTGCCACCAGTGTCAGCGGGAGAGGGGACGGGGAGCTGTTTTTT
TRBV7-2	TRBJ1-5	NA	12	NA	CASSLGDQPQHF	TGTGCCAGCAGCCTTGGAGATCAGCCCCAGCATTTT
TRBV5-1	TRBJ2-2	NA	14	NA	CASSWTPNTGELFF	TGCGCCAGCAGCTGGACTCCGAACACCGGGGAGCTGTTTTTT
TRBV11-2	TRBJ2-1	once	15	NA	CASSLDRGSYNEQFF	TGTGCCAGCAGCTTAGATCGGGGGTCCTACAATGAGCAGTTCTTC
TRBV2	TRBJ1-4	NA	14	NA	CASTHGMESEKLFF	TGTGCCAGCACCCACGGTATGGAGAGTGAAAAACTGTTTTTT
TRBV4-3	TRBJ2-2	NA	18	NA	CASSQDLIKGANTGELFF	TGCGCCAGCAGCCAAGATTTGATTAAGGGGGCGAACACCGGGGAGCTGTTTTTT
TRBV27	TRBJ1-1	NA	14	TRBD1	CASSLSRGRIEAFF	TGTGCCAGCAGTTTATCGAGGGGGCGAATTGAAGCTTTCTTT
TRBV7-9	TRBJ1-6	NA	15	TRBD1	CASSRVTGGYAPLHF	TGTGCCAGCAGCCGAGTAACAGGGGGTTATGCACCCCTCCACTTT
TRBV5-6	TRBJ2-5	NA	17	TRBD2	CASSLVGRGGRGETQYF	TGTGCCAGCAGCTTGGTCGGTCGGGGAGGGCGAGGTGAGACCCAGTACTTC
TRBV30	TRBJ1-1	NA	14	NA	CAWSAATRNTEAFF	TGTGCCTGGAGTGCAGCGACGAGGAACACTGAAGCTTTCTTT
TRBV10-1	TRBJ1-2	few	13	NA	CASSESKLAGYTF	TGCGCCAGCAGTGAGTCGAAGCTCGCTGGCTACACCTTC
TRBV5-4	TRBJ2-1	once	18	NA	CASSFAGLITSSYNEQFF	TGTGCCAGCAGCTTCGCGGGTTTGATCACAAGCTCCTACAATGAGCAGTTCTTC
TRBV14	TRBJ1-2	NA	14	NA	CASSQGRGTYGYTF	TGTGCCAGCAGCCAAGGTCGCGGTACCTATGGCTACACCTTC
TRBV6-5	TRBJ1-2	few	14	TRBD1	CASTLTGGGYGYTF	TGTGCCAGCACCTTGACAGGGGGCGGCTATGGCTACACCTTC
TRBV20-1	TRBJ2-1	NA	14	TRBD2	CSASESGGYNEQFF	TGCAGTGCTAGTGAAAGCGGGGGTTACAATGAGCAGTTCTTC
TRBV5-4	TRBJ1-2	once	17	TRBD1	CASSSPRDREVLGGYTF	TGTGCCAGCAGCTCTCCCCGGGACAGGGAAGTTCTAGGGGGCTACACCTTC
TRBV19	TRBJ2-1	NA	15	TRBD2	CASSISSGSLNEQFF	TGTGCCAGTAGTATATCTAGCGGGAGTTTGAATGAGCAGTTCTTC
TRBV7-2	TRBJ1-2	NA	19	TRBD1	CASSLAFLRFSTGGHGYTF	TGTGCCAGCAGCTTAGCGTTCTTAAGATTCTCCACAGGGGGCCATGGCTACACCTTC
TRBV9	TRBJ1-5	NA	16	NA	CARRGGGGGFYQPQHF	TGTGCCCGCCGCGGGGGCGGGGGCGGTTTCTATCAGCCCCAGCATTTT
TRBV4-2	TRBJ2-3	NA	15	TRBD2	CASSPTSGVTDTQYF	TGTGCCAGCAGCCCGACTAGCGGAGTCACAGATACGCAGTATTTT
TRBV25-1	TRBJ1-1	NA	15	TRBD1	CASRTGPFMNTEAFF	TGTGCCAGTCGGACAGGGCCTTTTATGAACACTGAAGCTTTCTTT